This TCR beta chain is drawn from a study of beta chain features in type 1 diabetes. Isolated RNA was reverse transcribed in full, so expressed TCRB transcripts were sequenced. Repertoires were generated with immunoSEQ multiplex PCR, while TCRdb's copy carries only in-frame clones and drops some. The sample includes about 130,000 clones, approximately 9.2% of them seen just once. The CDR3 totals 14 residues. Trimming removed 2 bases from V and 5 bases from J; junction bases left unmatched: 3. The germline V gene has CDR1 SGDLS and CDR2 YYNGEE. A CD45RO/CCR7/CD25/CD127/CD95/CD27 panel sorted naive, central memory, regulatory and stem cell-like memory CD4+ cells. This clone appeared a few times.

This receptor was identified in a man aged 18 to 35 in good health. The rearrangement links TRBV9 to TRBJ2-4, with 8 bases aligning to TRBD1. The specimen was central memory CD4+ T cells from blood. The CDR3 DNA sequence: TGTGCCAGCAGCGTGGGACAGGCTCAAAACATTCAGTACTTC. Its translation is CASSVGQAQNIQYF.